Listed here are 30 T cell receptor beta chains from one sample, sequenced in a study of neoadjuvant anti-PD-1 for oral cavity cancer (dated by TCRdb to the early 2020s). In the paper's terms, the time point label means: before neoadjuvant nivolumab. To prepare the library, the immunoSEQ multiplex PCR assay was applied. TCRdb re-hosts the immuneACCESS table, in-frame sequences only. Its copies lack some clones; in the studies checked, an unresolved V gene accounts for under half of them, and the cause for the rest is not known. For this sample the table gives tens of thousands of clones, of which around 88% were detected only once. The top ten hold 3.4% of the sample. The sample was PBMCs, taken before nivolumab (anti-PD-1) treatment. These receptor sequences come from a person between 40 and 85 years old with oral cavity squamous cell carcinoma.

The chain carries TRBV6-1 and TRBJ2-7; tentatively, D is TRBD1 or TRBD2 (6 bases each). Germline CDR1 and CDR2: MNHNS and SASEGT. The germline V and J ends were trimmed by 8 bases and 3 bases, with 11 bases remaining between them. This CDR3 is built from 12 residues. The CDR3 DNA follows: TGTGCCAGCCGGGGGCGAGGCTACGAGCAGTACTTC. Its translation is CASRGRGYEQYF.

V gene TRBV27 combines with J gene TRBJ1-1; D unclear. The CDR3 totals 12 residues. Germline V gene data show CDR1 as MNHEY and CDR2 as SMNVEV (reference sequence). Trimming pared 5 bases from V and 5 bases from J, leaving 9 bases between. The CDR3 DNA reads as TGTGCCAGCAGTACCACAGCGACTGAAGCTTTCTTT. It codes for CASSTTATEAFF.

This chain links TRBV7-3 with TRBJ2-7; 7 nucleotides agree with TRBD1. V lost 4 bases to trimming and J lost 13 bases; unmatched junction nucleotides: 13. The germline CDR1 and CDR2 sequences are SGHTA and FQGTGA. The CDR3 loop spans 13 amino acids. CDR3 loop: CASSSILGQPAYF. CDR3 DNA: TGTGCCAGCAGCTCAATCCTGGGACAGCCAGCATACTTC.

The genes are TRBV29-1 and TRBJ2-2, with D unresolved. From germline, CDR1 is SQVTM and CDR2 ANQGSEA. V lost 5 bases and J lost 1, with 11 bases in between. The CDR3 is 14 amino acids. CDR3 region: CSVSGRKNTGELFF. The CDR3 nucleotides read TGCAGCGTTTCAGGCAGGAAGAACACCGGGGAGCTGTTTTTT.

This clone was seen more than once but under ten times. This chain joins TRBV27 and TRBJ2-7; perhaps TRBD2 as D (5 bases). CDR1 and CDR2 from the germline V gene are MNHEY and SMNVEV (reference sequence). Trimming removed 0 bases at V and 4 bases at J, with 19 bases between. This CDR3 contains 17 residues. The CDR3 protein is CASSLSISTTGRYEQYF. Written as DNA, the CDR3 is TGTGCCAGCAGTTTATCGATCTCGACTACCGGAAGGTACGAGCAGTACTTC.

This rearrangement joins TRBV7-8 to TRBJ2-5, with 10 bases aligning to TRBD1. V was clipped by 5 bases and J by 5 bases; unmatched bases: 11. The CDR3 is 16 residues long. Germline values: CDR1 SGHVS, CDR2 FQNEAQ. CDR3: CASSPRDRGGRETQYF. DNA of the CDR3: TGTGCCAGCAGCCCACGGGACAGGGGTGGCAGGGAGACCCAGTACTTC.

V is TRBV25-1 and J is TRBJ1-1; D is unresolved. The CDR3 has 12 amino acids. V lost 7 bases and J 3 bases, leaving 9 bases between the germline ends. CDR1 and CDR2 from the germline V gene are MGHDK and SYGVNS. The CDR3 sequence: CASINRYTEAFF. For the CDR3, the DNA is TGTGCCAGCATAAACCGCTACACTGAAGCTTTCTTT.

CDR3 nucleotide sequence: TGTGCCTGGAGTTCGATCCTCAGGGATGGCGTAAGGGCTGAAGCTTTCTTT. Translating it yields CAWSSILRDGVRAEAFF. V and J are TRBV30 and TRBJ1-1; D is possibly TRBD1 (5 bases). The CDR3 has 17 residues. V dropped 2 bases and J dropped 6 bases, with 25 bases sitting between them. CDR1 and CDR2 (germline): GTSNPN, SVGIG (reference sequence).

This chain links TRBV6-1 with TRBJ1-1; weak D call: TRBD1 (5 bases). The length of the CDR3 is 15 residues. With 4 bases removed from V and 0 bases from J, the gap between germline ends came to 12 bases. Germline lookup yields CDR1 MNHNS and CDR2 SASEGT. The CDR3 spells CASSVTGTLNTEAFF. The CDR3, as DNA: TGTGCCAGCAGTGTTACCGGGACGCTGAACACTGAAGCTTTCTTT.

This clone was counted a few times. V is TRBV2 and J is TRBJ2-7; no reliable D call. Germline V gene data show CDR1 as SNHLY and CDR2 as FYNNEI. V lost 5 bases and J lost 3, with 23 bases in between. This CDR3 comprises 17 residues. The CDR3 DNA sequence: TGTGCCAGCAGTCCAACCCCACTACTAATAATGAACTACGAGCAGTACTTC. Protein sequence: CASSPTPLLIMNYEQYF.

The V call is TRBV10-2, the J call TRBJ2-7; TRBD1 matches 8 bases. Germline CDR1 reads WSHSY; CDR2 reads SAAADI. V shed 2 bases, J shed 6 bases, and the junction held 6 bases outside the gene matches. The CDR3 consists of 14 residues. CDR3 sequence: CASSELTGVSEQYF. The CDR3 nucleotides are TGCGCCAGCAGTGAGCTGACAGGGGTGAGCGAGCAGTACTTC.

V is TRBV11-2 and J is TRBJ2-7; D not resolved. Deletions cut 2 bases from V and 3 bases from J, with 11 bases between. Germline CDR1 SGHAT, CDR2 FQNNGV. CDR3 length: 14 residues. As DNA, the CDR3 is TGTGCCAGCAGCTTAAGGGTGACGGGCTACGAGCAGTACTTC. Protein sequence: CASSLRVTGYEQYF. The complete variable domain, with remaining parts taken from reference TRBV11-2 and TRBJ2-7, reads EAGVAQSPRYKIIEKRQSVAFWCNPISGHATLYWYQQILGQGPKLLIQFQNNGVVDDSQLPKDRFSAERLKGVDSTLKIQPAKLEDSAVYLCASSLRVTGYEQYFGPGTRLTVT.

The V call is TRBV30, the J call TRBJ2-7; 8 positions match TRBD2. Germline V gene lookup returns CDR1 GTSNPN and CDR2 SVGIG (reference sequence). V lost 3 bases, J lost 0 bases, and 4 bases stayed unmatched. CDR3 length: 14 residues. The CDR3 protein is CAWRFAGGSYEQYF. DNA for the CDR3: TGTGCCTGGAGATTCGCGGGAGGCTCCTACGAGCAGTACTTC.

This clone was counted once. The chain is built from TRBV5-1 and TRBJ2-7; 7 bases are shared with TRBD2. V dropped 5 bases and J dropped 5; count of bases not matched to a gene: 13. CDR3 size: 15 residues. The germline CDR1 and CDR2 sequences are SGHRS and YFSETQ. CDR3 coding DNA: TGCGCCAGCAGGAGGAGCGGGACCACCCGGGACGAGCAGTACTTC. Its translation is CASRRSGTTRDEQYF.

The genes are TRBV30 and TRBJ2-3, with D maybe TRBD1 (5 bases). Trimming took 4 bases from V and 0 from J, leaving 8 bases between them. Germline assignment: CDR1 GTSNPN and CDR2 SVGIG (reference sequence). This CDR3 region has 13 residues. In DNA, the CDR3 is TGTGCCTGGAACAGGCCTAGCACAGATACGCAGTATTTT. Residues: CAWNRPSTDTQYF.

This clone came up once. V is TRBV5-4 and J is TRBJ2-6; no firm D call. The V end was cut by 4 bases, the J end by 0 bases, with 8 bases between. The germline gives CDR1 SGHNT, CDR2 YYREEE (reference sequence). This CDR3 is built from 15 residues. Here the CDR3 reads CASSVEYSGANVLTF. CDR3 sequence (DNA): TGTGCCAGCAGCGTCGAGTACTCTGGGGCCAACGTCCTGACTTTC.

The chain has TRBV11-2 and TRBJ1-4; D call uncertain. Trimming cost V 4 bases and J 0 bases, with 9 bases left between them. The CDR3 is 15 amino acids. CDR1 and CDR2 (germline): SGHAT, FQNNGV. The CDR3 DNA reads as TGTGCCAGCAGCTCAAGCACCACAACTAATGAAAAACTGTTTTTT. Its protein is CASSSSTTTNEKLFF.

CDR3 amino acids: CASSPGWGADFGNTIYF. In nucleotides, the CDR3 is TGTGCCAGCAGCCCGGGCTGGGGGGCGGATTTTGGAAACACCATATATTTT. This chain uses TRBV7-2 with TRBJ1-3; D possibly corresponds to TRBD1 (6 bases). Germline V gene data show CDR1 as SGHTA and CDR2 as FQGNSA. The CDR3 runs 17 residues. Between the trimmed V and J ends, which lost 5 bases and 3 bases, there was a span of 20 bases.

This clone was picked up a small number of times. The chain carries TRBV5-4 and TRBJ2-5, with TRBD2 matching 7 bases. V lost 3 bases to trimming and J lost 3 bases; unmatched junction nucleotides: 11. CDR1 and CDR2 from the germline V gene are SGHNT and YYREEE (reference sequence). This CDR3 contains 16 residues. The CDR3, as DNA: TGTGCCAGCAGCTCGGTCCAGCGGGGAGATAAAGAGACCCAGTACTTC. Translated: CASSSVQRGDKETQYF.

The chain links TRBV6-5 to TRBJ1-6; D gene ambiguous. The germline V gene has CDR1 MNHEY and CDR2 SVGAGI. V lost 4 bases and J 10 bases, leaving 17 bases between the germline ends. The CDR3 totals 15 residues. In DNA, the CDR3 is TGTGCCAGCAGTTCCGAGGTGGACTCGGGGTCACCCCTCCACTTT. Its protein is CASSSEVDSGSPLHF.

The chain links TRBV28 to TRBJ1-5, with D possibly TRBD1 on 6 matching bases. The CDR3 length is 14 residues. Germline V gene sequence: CDR1 MDHEN, CDR2 SYDVKM. V was clipped by 4 bases and J by 7 bases, with 14 bases between them. The CDR3 region has the DNA TGTGCCAGCAGTTCCTACCCGGACAGCCAGCCCCAGCATTTT. Translation: CASSSYPDSQPQHF.

The chain employs TRBV7-9 and TRBJ1-1; D gene ambiguous. Germline V gene data show CDR1 as SEHNR and CDR2 as FQNEAQ (reference sequence). This CDR3 is built from 14 residues. With 2 bases removed from V and 4 bases from J, the gap between germline ends came to 11 bases. CDR3 in DNA: TGTGCCAGCAGCTTATTCGGGGAGGCCACTGAAGCTTTCTTT. This sequence encodes CASSLFGEATEAFF. The full variable domain, rest sourced from reference TRBV7-9 and TRBJ1-1, is DTGVSQNPRHKITKRGQNVTFRCDPISEHNRLYWYRQTLGQGPEFLTYFQNEAQLEKSRLLSDRFSAERPKGSFSTLEIQRTEQGDSAMYLCASSLFGEATEAFFGQGTRLTVV.

This clone was found a few times. The chain is built from TRBV30 and TRBJ1-2; D perhaps matches TRBD1 (5 bases). Germline V gives CDR1 GTSNPN, CDR2 SVGIG (reference sequence). Trimming took off 7 bases at V and 4 bases at J, with 13 bases between the two ends. The CDR3 extends over 12 amino acids. Written as DNA, the CDR3 is TGTGCCTCAAGGGCAGGGTTCTATGGCTACACCTTC. This gives the protein CASRAGFYGYTF.

V usage is TRBV5-4 and J usage is TRBJ2-5; the match to TRBD2 covers 16 bases. Trimming at V came to 4 bases and at J to 3 bases, leaving 6 bases not matched to a gene. The CDR3 has 17 amino acids. Germline V gene lookup returns CDR1 SGHNT and CDR2 YYREEE (reference sequence). The CDR3 nucleotides read TGTGCCAGCAGCCCGGGACTAGCGGGAGGGCCTGAAGAGACCCAGTACTTC. Its translation is CASSPGLAGGPEETQYF.

The chain joins TRBV18 to TRBJ1-5, with 7 bases that match TRBD1. After removal of 3 bases from V and 6 bases from J, the junction contained 5 bases not matched to a gene. Germline lookup yields CDR1 KGHSH and CDR2 LQKENI. The length of the CDR3 is 14 residues. CDR3 loop: CASSPGQAPQPQHF. The CDR3 DNA sequence: TGTGCCAGCTCACCCGGACAGGCCCCTCAGCCCCAGCATTTT.

The chain couples TRBV5-1 to TRBJ2-3; 8 nucleotides match TRBD2. The CDR3 loop spans 16 amino acids. J was trimmed by 4 bases and V by 3 bases; bases with no gene match: 10. Germline CDR1 and CDR2: SGHRS and YFSETQ. The CDR3 loop is CASSSETSGWADTQYF. CDR3 in DNA: TGCGCCAGCAGCTCTGAAACTAGCGGTTGGGCAGATACGCAGTATTTT.

V usage is TRBV15 and J usage is TRBJ2-3, with 8 bases that match TRBD2. CDR3 length equals 15 residues. J lost 7 bases, V lost 0 bases, and 6 bases had no gene match. The germline V gene encodes CDR1 LNHNV and CDR2 YYDKDF (reference sequence). The CDR3, as DNA: TGTGCCACCAGCAGAGAACTCGGGGGGGCGAATACGCAGTATTTT. This gives the protein CATSRELGGANTQYF.

The rearrangement links TRBV4-1 to TRBJ1-2, with D unresolved. Germline CDR1 reads MGHRA; CDR2 reads YSYEKL. V was trimmed by 2 bases and J by 3 bases, leaving 10 bases between them. This CDR3 region has 14 residues. The CDR3 nucleotides read TGCGCCAGCAGCCAATTTTGGTTGGACTATGGCTACACCTTC. It yields the protein CASSQFWLDYGYTF.

The CDR3 region is CASSEGGASNQPQHF. DNA for the CDR3: TGTGCCAGCAGCGAGGGGGGGGCTAGCAATCAGCCCCAGCATTTT. The chain recombines TRBV9 with TRBJ1-5, with D possibly TRBD1 on 6 matching bases. CDR3 length: 15 amino acids. Per the germline V gene, CDR1 is SGDLS and CDR2 is YYNGEE. V dropped 3 bases and J dropped 0 bases, with 10 bases sitting between them. Supplemented by reference TRBV9 and TRBJ1-5, the full variable domain reads DSGVTQTPKHLITATGQRVTLRCSPRSGDLSVYWYQQSLDQGLQFLIQYYNGEERAKGNILERFSAQQFPDLHSELNLSSLELGDSALYFCASSEGGASNQPQHFGDGTRLSIL.

V and J are TRBV19 and TRBJ2-1; TRBD2 might be the D (6 bases). V lost 5 bases, J lost 10 bases, and 15 bases lay in between. The CDR3 length is 13 residues. CDR1 is LNHDA, CDR2 SQIVND, per germline (reference sequence). CDR3 loop: CASSSRETQEQFF. The CDR3 DNA reads TGTGCCAGTAGTTCCCGGGAGACCCAGGAGCAGTTCTTC.